This T cell receptor (beta chain) is drawn from a study of CD8+ T cells in alopecia areata (dated 2018 in TCRdb). General notes on the study: Treated patients were enrolled in an open-label pilot trial of oral tofacitinib, 5 to 10 mg twice daily, for moderate-to-severe alopecia areata. Tofacitinib was administered for 6 to 18 months, and 6 months of follow-up off drug were then conducted to assess delayed response and recurrence. Disease severity in treated patients was measured with the SALT score, which quantifies the percentage of affected scalp surface area. High-throughput TCRbeta sequencing was used to examine T cell clonal expansion in alopecia areata in both the C3H/HeJ mouse model and human patients. Human TCRbeta sequencing covered scalp tissue and sorted CD4+ and CD8+ peripheral blood T cells from patchy and totalis/universalis alopecia areata patients and healthy controls. Patients on tofacitinib were biopsied at baseline and after 4 and 24 weeks of treatment, and several of the patients also had a later scalp biopsy. Clonality in the scalp was compared among normal scalp (n=4), patchy alopecia areata scalp (n=8), and alopecia totalis/universalis scalp (n=8). RNA was obtained with the PAXgene miRNA kit for fixed scalp, the miRNeasy kit for PBMCs, and the RNeasy kit for mouse skin. immunoSEQ multiplex PCR using 35 Vbeta forward primers and 13 Jbeta reverse primers was used to amplify TCRbeta CDR3 regions. Results the study describes overall, beyond this receptor: Because the treated cohort was small and had only one nonresponder, larger studies are needed to examine links between baseline CD8+ expansion and response. Shared TCR sequences between patients were less evident than in mice, which may be partly attributable to HLA diversity in the patient population. Compared with normal scalp, lesional scalp had higher clonality and more expanded CD8+ clones, particularly in alopecia totalis/universalis, a pattern that suggests antigenic drive. Scalp clonality and the number of expanded CD8+ clones among the top 100 scalp clones were significantly decreased by tofacitinib. Unlike mouse skin, which is dominated by gammadelta T cells, normal human skin has resident alphabeta T cells that are also sequenced, and this complicates analysis of the scalp TCR repertoire. During tofacitinib treatment, many expanded lesional clones remained in scalp and blood, and this persistence may partly explain relapse after treatment is stopped.

Interpreted using the paper, the treatment or condition label stands for: oral pan-JAK inhibitor, 5-10 mg twice daily. Lesional scalp punch biopsies and peripheral blood were collected from alopecia areata patients. PBMCs were isolated by density centrifugation and stained for CD3, CD4 and CD8, after which CD4+ and CD8+ T cells were sorted on a FACSAria. Libraries were constructed by the immunoSEQ multiplex PCR assay. To provide template for TCR sequencing, every sample had RNA extracted and reverse transcribed into cDNA. SuperScript III was used to make first-strand cDNA, primed with a 2:1 mix of oligo-dT and random hexamers. A synthetic immune receptor repertoire was used to gauge amplification bias, and whatever bias remained was removed computationally. In the authors' own workflow: Raw reads were preprocessed to remove errors, and CDR3 was defined by IMGT conventions from the conserved cysteine to phenylalanine. Clonality was computed by normalizing Shannon entropy by log2 of the number of productive unique TCRs and subtracting the result from 1. CD4 or CD8 identity of scalp clones was inferred by cross-referencing scalp TCRbeta sequences with sorted blood CD4 and CD8 repertoires. TCRdb took over this immuneACCESS table, retaining in-frame rearrangements with V and J assigned. Such tables are incomplete; in checked studies, under half of the missing clones stem from an unresolved V gene, and the remainder is unexplained. The V and J calls and clone size are taken from that table; D and trimming were inferred from the DNA. For this sample there are 200,000 to 250,000 clones; 30% to 40% appear just once. The ten top clones hold 0.48% of the sample.

Concerning this clone: Its binding antigen is unknown. No qualities accompany the bases; no much larger clone lies one base away.

The TCR comes from a human donor with alopecia areata. The material was CD4+ T cells sorted from blood, obtained around week 31, from a patient treated with tofacitinib.

The bases are TGCAGCGTCCGGACAGGGGGGAGCACTGAAGCTTTCTTT. Its product reads: CSVRTGGSTEAFF. Recombination joined TRBV29-1 with TRBJ1-1, with 10 central nucleotides matching TRBD1. CDR1 is given as SQVTM and CDR2 as ANQGSEA, both from the germline V gene. The CDR3 covers 13 residues, taking in both the cysteine and the phenylalanine. Only CDR3 DNA remains: 39 bases, in frame from the first base. V has 6 bases trimmed and J has 4 bases trimmed; junction bases matching no gene number 5.